Listed below are T cell receptor beta chains from one sample, sequenced in a study of blood T cell repertoires in COVID-19. Repertoires were generated with immunoSEQ multiplex PCR, while TCRdb's copy carries only in-frame clones and drops some. The profile covers over 130,000 clones, with about 84% appearing a single time and 1.5% to 2% taken by the ten largest. What was sequenced was PBMCs or T cells enriched from blood (not recorded which). These receptors were obtained from a woman under 30 who had been exposed to COVID-19. Both conserved end residues are part of each CDR3. Each record gives: V gene, D gene, clone size, J gene, CDR3 DNA, CDR3 protein. D genes are given only for firm matches. A clone size is listed for some rows: how often the clone was seen (once, few, many), or a class if it is expanded.

TRBV18,TRBD1,NA,TRBJ2-1,TGTGCCAGCAAAGAAGGGGGCAGAAACAATGAGCAGTTCTTC,CASKEGGRNNEQFF
TRBV2,NA,NA,TRBJ2-1,TGTGCCAGCAGCCCCCGATCCGGTTCTTACAATGAGCAGTTCTTC,CASSPRSGSYNEQFF
TRBV28,NA,once,TRBJ1-5,TGTGCCAGCAGTTTTGTAGGGGGTTGGGGTAAACAGCCCCAGCATTTT,CASSFVGGWGKQPQHF
TRBV3-1/TRBV3-2,NA,NA,TRBJ1-4,TGTGCCAGCAGCCAAGAGAGAACGGGGGATGAAAAACTGTTTTTT,CASSQERTGDEKLFF
TRBV27,NA,once,TRBJ1-1,TGTGCCAGCGCGTCTTCGATGAACACTGAAGCTTTCTTT,CASASSMNTEAFF
TRBV29-1,NA,NA,TRBJ2-5,TGCAGCGTTGGTAGGGCGGGGACCCAGTACTTC,CSVGRAGTQYF
TRBV7-9,TRBD1,NA,TRBJ1-6,TGTGCCAGCAGCCCTCAGGGGGCCTCCTATAATTCACCCCTCCACTTT,CASSPQGASYNSPLHF
TRBV11-2,TRBD1,NA,TRBJ1-1,TGTGCCAGCAGCTTAGTTTTCGGGACAGCACACACTGAAGCTTTCTTT,CASSLVFGTAHTEAFF
TRBV11-2,TRBD1,NA,TRBJ1-3,TGTGCCAGCAGCGTAGGACAGGACACCATATATTTT,CASSVGQDTIYF
TRBV7-8,TRBD2,few,TRBJ2-2,TGTGCCAGCAGTATAGCGGGAGGGAGGTCCGGGGAGCTGTTTTTT,CASSIAGGRSGELFF
TRBV11-2,NA,NA,TRBJ2-7,TGTGCCAGCAGCTTAGATAGTAGTTACGAGCAGTACTTC,CASSLDSSYEQYF
TRBV4-3,NA,NA,TRBJ2-2,TGCGCCAGCAGCCACAGGGGGGCCGGGGAGCTGTTTTTT,CASSHRGAGELFF
TRBV2,NA,NA,TRBJ1-5,TGTGCCAGCAGTGAACGGGGTTATAGCAATCAGCCCCAGCATTTT,CASSERGYSNQPQHF
TRBV12-3/TRBV12-4,NA,NA,TRBJ1-1,TGTGCCAGCAGTTTGGCGGAGGACACTGAAGCTTTCTTT,CASSLAEDTEAFF
TRBV6-5,TRBD1,few,TRBJ2-7,TGTGCCAGCAGTAGGGACAGGGGAGGGTACGAGCAGTACTTC,CASSRDRGGYEQYF
TRBV27,NA,NA,TRBJ2-1,TGTGCCAGCAGTTTAAGGGGGACCGAGTACAATGAGCAGTTCTTC,CASSLRGTEYNEQFF
TRBV9,TRBD1,few,TRBJ1-2,TGTGCCAGCAGCACCCAACAGGGGGTTTATGGCTACACCTTC,CASSTQQGVYGYTF
TRBV7-9,TRBD2,NA,TRBJ2-7,TGTGCCAGCAGCTCAAGCGGGGCTTCCTACGAGCAGTACTTC,CASSSSGASYEQYF
TRBV6-5,NA,NA,TRBJ2-7,TGTGCCAGCAGTCTGTATCCCCTTGGCACCTACGAGCAGTACTTC,CASSLYPLGTYEQYF
TRBV27,TRBD2,NA,TRBJ2-1,TGTGCCAGCAGTTCGGGACTAGCGGGGCCAAATGAGCAGTTCTTC,CASSSGLAGPNEQFF
TRBV30,TRBD2,NA,TRBJ2-2,TGTGCCTGGAGTGTACTAGCGGGACCCCCCGGGGAGCTGTTTTTT,CAWSVLAGPPGELFF
TRBV18,NA,NA,TRBJ1-2,TGTGCCAGCTCACCACTTGATACAGCGGGGGATGGCTACACCTTC,CASSPLDTAGDGYTF
TRBV9,NA,few,TRBJ2-2,TGTGCCAGCAGCGCGCGGCGCCCGAACACCGGGGAGCTGTTTTTT,CASSARRPNTGELFF
TRBV6-4,TRBD1,few,TRBJ2-2,TGTGCCAGCAGTGACTCGGACAGGGATAGCGGGGAGCTGTTTTTT,CASSDSDRDSGELFF
TRBV11-2,NA,NA,TRBJ1-2,TGTGCCAGCAGCACGATACGGCGGGGACTCTATGGCTACACCTTC,CASSTIRRGLYGYTF
TRBV28,NA,NA,TRBJ2-7,TGTGCCAGCAGTTTATCCGGGGTTGGTAGGGAGCAGTACTTC,CASSLSGVGREQYF
TRBV28,TRBD2,NA,TRBJ2-3,TGTGCCAGCAGTTTTGGTAGCGGGACCGGGGGGGATACGCAGTATTTT,CASSFGSGTGGDTQYF
TRBV11-1,NA,NA,TRBJ2-3,TGTGCCAGCAGCTTAGCACAGGCAGATACGCAGTATTTT,CASSLAQADTQYF
TRBV7-6,NA,NA,TRBJ1-4,TGTGCCAGCAGCCCTATCCCTCAAACTAATGAAAAACTGTTTTTT,CASSPIPQTNEKLFF
TRBV29-1,TRBD1,once,TRBJ2-7,TGCAGCGTTGAACGGGACAGGGGAGGTGAGCAGTACTTC,CSVERDRGGEQYF
TRBV27,NA,NA,TRBJ2-7,TGTGCCAGCAGTTCAGGACAGTCCTACGAGCAGTACTTC,CASSSGQSYEQYF
TRBV27,NA,NA,TRBJ1-6,TGTGCCAGCAGTTTTCCCTACGGGCCCCTCCACTTT,CASSFPYGPLHF
TRBV7-9,TRBD1,NA,TRBJ1-1,TGTGCCAGCAGACATGGGGGGACAGCCAACACTGAAGCTTTCTTT,CASRHGGTANTEAFF
TRBV6-4,TRBD2,medium-sized,TRBJ2-1,TGTGCCAGCAGTGACGGGACTAGCGGGAGCGATGAGCAGTTCTTC,CASSDGTSGSDEQFF
TRBV5-1,TRBD1,NA,TRBJ1-6,TGCGCCAGCAGCGCGGGACAGCATAATTCACCCCTCCACTTT,CASSAGQHNSPLHF
TRBV15,NA,NA,TRBJ1-1,TGTGCCACCAGCAGGGCGGCCCTAGGGGCTGAAGCTTTCTTT,CATSRAALGAEAFF
TRBV6-5,TRBD1,NA,TRBJ2-7,TGTGCCGCCCGCCGCGGACAGGCCTACGAGCAGTACTTC,CAARRGQAYEQYF